This T cell receptor (beta chain) is drawn from a study of cytomegalovirus exposure and HLA in healthy donors. Study overall: Around 180 million T cells yielded 110 million or so unique TCR beta sequences in earlier analysis.

V shed 2 bases and J 0 bases; nucleotides not matched to a gene: 2. Germline V gene sequence: CDR1 LGHNA, CDR2 YSLEER. The CDR3 length is 16 residues. Study-level points and caveats: Follow-up analysis seemed to connect common viral pathogens with several of the most significant clusters identified. Within the data, a cluster of highly shared sequence variants was likely a sequencing artifact. Associated with cytomegalovirus, according to the listing, were approximately 160 TCR beta chains.

The primer mix had 60 Vbeta and 13 Jbeta primers. Libraries were prepared by immunoSEQ multiplex PCR; TCRdb keeps only in-frame clonotypes and omits some of them. The sample has some 140,000 clones; less than 85% are singletons. For this clone: What it binds is not known.

The sequenced sample was PBMCs. This clonotype was sampled from a man in his forties in good health and CMV-seronegative. This chain links TRBV4-3 with TRBJ2-3; TRBD2 aligns across 10 bases. The CDR3 reads CASSQTSGISTDTQYF. CDR3 in DNA: TGCGCCAGCAGCCAAACTAGCGGGATCAGCACAGATACGCAGTATTTT.